This T cell receptor beta chain was obtained from a study of CD4 T cells in relation to SARS-CoV-2 and coronaviruses. Study-wide background: After roughly eleven days of antigen culture, PBMC TCR beta CDR3s were sequenced.

The CDR3 is 15 residues long. Germline V gives CDR1 SGHRS, CDR2 YFSETQ. V was pared by 3 bases and J by 3 bases, with 12 bases between. Some clones are missing from TCRdb's copy, which holds only in-frame ones; the method was immunoSEQ multiplex PCR. This table holds fewer than 20,000 clones, 60% to 80% found once. Unexposed donor CD4+ T cells date from about 2010-2019, before the COVID-19 pandemic. After roughly 9 days of culture, CD4+ T cells were isolated. Testing used SARS-CoV-2 S/N and four cold-coronavirus spikes on unexposed-donor CD4+ T cells, cells permitting. This clone has only a few counts. Antigen specificity is unknown.

This receptor was obtained from a human donor in good health. The chain uses TRBV5-1 and TRBJ2-2; maybe TRBD2 (6 bases). The sequenced material came from CD4+ T cells from PBMCs, cultured in vitro. The CDR3 is CASSSRPGDTGELFF. As DNA, the CDR3 is TGCGCCAGCAGCTCGAGACCGGGGGACACCGGGGAGCTGTTTTTT.